This is a list of T cell receptor beta chains from one sample in a study of synovial regulatory T cells in juvenile arthritis. Only in-frame clones appear in the TCRdb table, and some are missing; sequencing was by immunoSEQ multiplex PCR. The sample totals more than 7,500 clones. The specimen was Treg cells from blood. These receptors all come from a donor aged 2-35 years with juvenile idiopathic arthritis. Both conserved end residues are part of each CDR3. Each record gives: CDR3 length, J gene, clone size, V gene, CDR3 protein. The size of a clone is reported for some rows only, either as once, few or many, or as a class for expanded clones.

CDR3 length: 15
J gene: TRBJ1-2
clone size: NA
V gene: TRBV4-3
CDR3 protein: CASSQVTFSSGGYTF

CDR3 length: 14
J gene: TRBJ2-7
clone size: NA
V gene: TRBV6-5
CDR3 protein: CASSQAGVSYEQYF

CDR3 length: 16
J gene: TRBJ1-5
clone size: NA
V gene: TRBV19
CDR3 protein: CASSPFGLLAHQPQHF

CDR3 length: 13
J gene: TRBJ1-6
clone size: medium-sized
V gene: TRBV5-1
CDR3 protein: CASSQSTNSPLHF

CDR3 length: 20
J gene: TRBJ2-1
clone size: NA
V gene: TRBV4-1
CDR3 protein: CASSQEGGLAGVGSYNEQFF

CDR3 length: 16
J gene: TRBJ1-4
clone size: NA
V gene: TRBV11-2
CDR3 protein: CASSPAQPGATRKLFF

CDR3 length: 15
J gene: TRBJ2-3
clone size: NA
V gene: TRBV19
CDR3 protein: CASSISGYRTDTQYF

CDR3 length: 15
J gene: TRBJ2-7
clone size: NA
V gene: TRBV2
CDR3 protein: CASRAGTGGLYEQYF

CDR3 length: 14
J gene: TRBJ2-7
clone size: NA
V gene: TRBV28
CDR3 protein: CASSFSRVGNEQYF

CDR3 length: 13
J gene: TRBJ1-5
clone size: NA
V gene: TRBV19
CDR3 protein: CASETGGTQPQHF

CDR3 length: 17
J gene: TRBJ1-2
clone size: NA
V gene: TRBV5-4
CDR3 protein: CASSAYRGAQLSQSYTF

CDR3 length: 14
J gene: TRBJ2-3
clone size: NA
V gene: TRBV18
CDR3 protein: CASSPLLGTDTQYF

CDR3 length: 16
J gene: TRBJ2-1
clone size: NA
V gene: TRBV7-8
CDR3 protein: CASSLGDRRKNNEQFF

CDR3 length: 13
J gene: TRBJ1-5
clone size: NA
V gene: TRBV6-1
CDR3 protein: CASSDRSNQPQHF

CDR3 length: 14
J gene: TRBJ2-2
clone size: NA
V gene: TRBV12-5
CDR3 protein: CASGGRGWTGELFF

CDR3 length: 17
J gene: TRBJ2-7
clone size: NA
V gene: TRBV4-2
CDR3 protein: CASSQMASSGVLREQYF

CDR3 length: 12
J gene: TRBJ1-5
clone size: NA
V gene: TRBV29-1
CDR3 protein: CSVGDINQPQHF

CDR3 length: 15
J gene: TRBJ2-7
clone size: NA
V gene: TRBV5-3
CDR3 protein: CARSLEGQGAYEQYF

CDR3 length: 14
J gene: TRBJ1-1
clone size: NA
V gene: TRBV6-1
CDR3 protein: CASSEAGVHTEAFF

CDR3 length: 13
J gene: TRBJ2-7
clone size: NA
V gene: TRBV5-6
CDR3 protein: CASSLGTDYEQYF

CDR3 length: 15
J gene: TRBJ2-3
clone size: NA
V gene: TRBV5-1
CDR3 protein: CASSLVLAGADTQYF

CDR3 length: 13
J gene: TRBJ2-7
clone size: NA
V gene: TRBV28
CDR3 protein: CASGPLEVSRQYF

CDR3 length: 14
J gene: TRBJ2-7
clone size: NA
V gene: TRBV10-1
CDR3 protein: CASSGSPRDHEQYF

CDR3 length: 16
J gene: TRBJ1-4
clone size: NA
V gene: TRBV28
CDR3 protein: CASRELDRAINEKLFF

CDR3 length: 18
J gene: TRBJ2-6
clone size: NA
V gene: TRBV4-2
CDR3 protein: CASSQDVSSASGANVLTF

CDR3 length: 15
J gene: TRBJ1-2
clone size: NA
V gene: TRBV6-5
CDR3 protein: CASSYSIQGLYGYTF

CDR3 length: 16
J gene: TRBJ1-5
clone size: NA
V gene: TRBV21-1
CDR3 protein: CASSQSRGVPNQPQHF

CDR3 length: 14
J gene: TRBJ1-3
clone size: NA
V gene: TRBV6-1
CDR3 protein: CAWRRDGGGNTIYF

CDR3 length: 15
J gene: TRBJ1-1
clone size: NA
V gene: TRBV5-6
CDR3 protein: CASSSRDRAVLGAFF

CDR3 length: 13
J gene: TRBJ1-4
clone size: NA
V gene: TRBV5-4
CDR3 protein: CASSLGGTGKLFF

CDR3 length: 14
J gene: TRBJ2-2
clone size: NA
V gene: TRBV10-3
CDR3 protein: CASRGGANTGELFF

CDR3 length: 17
J gene: TRBJ2-2
clone size: NA
V gene: TRBV28
CDR3 protein: CASSLRTSLRNTGELFF

CDR3 length: 16
J gene: TRBJ2-7
clone size: NA
V gene: TRBV28
CDR3 protein: CASNPGAGEPSYEQYF